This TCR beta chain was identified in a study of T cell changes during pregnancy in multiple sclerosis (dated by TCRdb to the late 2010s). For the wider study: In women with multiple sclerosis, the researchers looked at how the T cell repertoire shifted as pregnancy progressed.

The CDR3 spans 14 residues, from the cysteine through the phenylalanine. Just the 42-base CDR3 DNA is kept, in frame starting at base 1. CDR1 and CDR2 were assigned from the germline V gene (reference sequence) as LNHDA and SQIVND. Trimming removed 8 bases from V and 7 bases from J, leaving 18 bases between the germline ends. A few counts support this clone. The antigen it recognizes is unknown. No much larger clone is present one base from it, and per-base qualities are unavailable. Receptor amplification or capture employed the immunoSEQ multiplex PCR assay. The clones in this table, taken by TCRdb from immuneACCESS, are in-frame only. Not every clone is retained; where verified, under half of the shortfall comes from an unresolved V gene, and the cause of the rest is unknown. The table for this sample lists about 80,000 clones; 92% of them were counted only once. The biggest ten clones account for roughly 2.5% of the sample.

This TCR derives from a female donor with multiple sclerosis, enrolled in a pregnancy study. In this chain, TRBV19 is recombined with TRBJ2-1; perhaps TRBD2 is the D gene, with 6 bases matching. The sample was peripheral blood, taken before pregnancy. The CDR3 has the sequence CASSTERVANEQFF. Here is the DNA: TGTGCCAGTTCCACCGAGCGGGTGGCTAATGAGCAGTTCTTC.